This entry features one T cell receptor (beta chain) sequence. Antigen unknown. Expressed TCRB transcripts were sequenced because the entire RNA isolate underwent reverse transcription. Generated by immunoSEQ multiplex PCR, the TCRdb table keeps only in-frame clones and is missing some. Of fewer than 150,000 clones in the sample, roughly 7.2% were seen once. This specimen belongs to a study of beta chain features in type 1 diabetes. Study-level results: Moderate yet significant TCRB CDR3 shortening was seen in Type 1 diabetes patients in all four CD4+ subsets.

CDR3 length equals 13 residues. V lost 8 bases and J lost 8; bases outside the gene matches: 11. The germline gives CDR1 GTSNPN, CDR2 SVGIG (reference sequence). The chain carries TRBV30 and TRBJ2-1; 8 bases align to TRBD2. The source of this sequence is a woman in her 30s in good health. Specimen: central memory CD4+ T cells from blood. CDR3 sequence reads: CAGHLAGPHEQFF. CDR3 DNA: TGTGCCGGGCACCTAGCGGGTCCCCATGAGCAGTTCTTC.